Given below is one TCR beta chain in context. This record comes from a study of blood T cell repertoires in COVID-19. Across the whole study: PBMCs, B-cell-depleted T cells, or T cells were the source of the cDNA or gDNA that made up the material.

Repertoires were generated with immunoSEQ multiplex PCR, while TCRdb's copy carries only in-frame clones and drops some. The repertoire includes approximately 300,000 clones, approximately 86% of them detected once, and around 2.4% sits in the top ten. Trimming left V 2 bases short and J 4 bases short, with 20 bases between. CDR1 and CDR2 from the germline V gene are SEHNR and FQNEAQ (reference sequence). CDR3 length: 17 amino acids. The rearrangement links TRBV7-9 to TRBJ1-1; D call uncertain. This receptor was obtained from a woman under 30 who had recovered from COVID-19. The sequenced sample was PBMCs or T cells enriched from blood (not recorded which). The DNA of the CDR3 is TGTGCCAGCAGCTTACCCTACGGGAAGGCGGGGTCCACTGAAGCTTTCTTT. This encodes CASSLPYGKAGSTEAFF.